Below are 24 T cell receptor beta chains sequenced from a single sample in a study of persistence of HIV-infected CD4 T cells. Their antigens are not known. Stimulation used 9 to 10 ug/mL lysate from CMV-infected fibroblasts. CD40L-negative CD69-negative CD45RO-high memory CD4+ T cells were sorted as populations depleted of antigen-responding cells. The immunoSEQ assay was version 4, run in survey mode. TCRdb's table, derived via immunoSEQ multiplex PCR, lists solely in-frame clones and lacks some. The sample comprises 50,000 or so clones, about 80% of which are singletons, and 2.5% to 3% rests with the top ten. The material was CD4+ T cells sorted from PBMCs after roughly 18-hour stimulation, obtained from a patient who received antiretroviral therapy. The receptors were sampled from an adult man with HIV who was CMV-seropositive.

The V and J genes are TRBV6-1 and TRBJ1-4, with D possibly being TRBD1 (6 bases). This CDR3 spans 16 amino acids. Germline CDR1 is MNHNS and CDR2 is SASEGT. Trimming cost V 1 base and J 1 base, with 10 bases left between them. CDR3 region: CASSEGIRGTNEKLFF. In nucleotides, the CDR3 is TGTGCCAGCAGTGAAGGTATCAGGGGAACTAATGAAAAACTGTTTTTT.

The CDR3 DNA follows: TGTGCCAGCAGTACCGAAGGACTGAGCAATCAGCCCCAGCATTTT. Its protein product is CASSTEGLSNQPQHF. The chain carries TRBV28 and TRBJ1-5; D unclear. The CDR3 extends over 15 amino acids. The germline CDR1 and CDR2 sequences are MDHEN and SYDVKM. Trimming took 5 bases from V and 1 from J, leaving 12 bases between them.

V and J are TRBV18 and TRBJ2-1; D gene unclear. The CDR3 contains 14 residues. V lost 2 bases to trimming and J lost 3 bases, with 8 bases between them. Germline values: CDR1 KGHSH, CDR2 LQKENI. The CDR3 DNA reads as TGTGCCAGCTCACCAGGCACCCTCTACAATGAGCAGTTCTTC. This gives the protein CASSPGTLYNEQFF.

The rearrangement uses TRBV9 and TRBJ2-2; no definite D call. V shed 4 bases and J shed 5 bases, with 15 bases lying between them. Germline-derived CDR1 and CDR2 are SGDLS and YYNGEE. The CDR3 is 15 amino acids. The CDR3 DNA sequence: TGTGCCAGCAGCCCCTGGTCAGAGAGGACCGGGGAGCTGTTTTTT. Translated: CASSPWSERTGELFF.

This rearrangement joins TRBV5-1 to TRBJ1-6; no definite D call. The CDR3 is 14 residues long. The germline V gene has CDR1 SGHRS and CDR2 YFSETQ. The V end lost 5 bases, the J end lost 8 bases, and 14 bases lay between the germline ends. This CDR3 reads CASRLRAEDSPLHF. The CDR3 DNA follows: TGCGCCAGCAGGTTGAGGGCGGAGGATTCACCCCTCCACTTT. Filled out from reference TRBV5-1 and TRBJ1-6, the complete variable domain reads KAGVTQTPRYLIKTRGQQVTLSCSPISGHRSVSWYQQTPGQGLQFLFEYFSETQRNKGNFPGRFSGRQFSNSRSEMNVSTLELGDSALYLCASRLRAEDSPLHFGNGTRLTVT.

The genes are TRBV9 and TRBJ1-3; D ambiguous. The CDR3 spans 14 residues. Germline V gene lookup returns CDR1 SGDLS and CDR2 YYNGEE. V was trimmed by 3 bases and J by 1 base, leaving 8 bases between them. This CDR3 is CASSGGFSGNTIYF. Here the CDR3 DNA reads TGTGCCAGCAGCGGCGGGTTTTCTGGAAACACCATATATTTT.

V gene TRBV30 combines with J gene TRBJ2-4, with 9 nucleotides matching TRBD2. Germline CDR1 is GTSNPN and CDR2 is SVGIG (reference sequence). V lost 2 bases, J lost 8 bases, and 4 bases stayed unmatched. This CDR3 is built from 13 residues. The chain's CDR3 is CAWSSGGGDIQYF. The CDR3 region has the DNA TGTGCCTGGAGTTCGGGCGGGGGGGACATTCAGTACTTC.

The gene calls are TRBV4-1 and TRBJ1-5; D is perhaps TRBD1 (5 bases). CDR1 and CDR2 (germline): MGHRA, YSYEKL. Between the trimmed V and J ends, which lost 0 bases and 4 bases, there was a span of 10 bases. This CDR3 comprises 15 residues. The CDR3 is CASSQEWGVNQPQHF. CDR3 coding DNA: TGCGCCAGCAGCCAAGAATGGGGGGTGAATCAGCCCCAGCATTTT.

The chain joins TRBV7-9 to TRBJ2-7; 7 nucleotides match TRBD1. Losses at the gene ends were 5 bases for V and 0 bases for J; bases not matched to a gene: 4. This CDR3 comprises 14 residues. Germline CDR1 reads SEHNR; CDR2 reads FQNEAQ (reference sequence). For the CDR3, the DNA is TGTGCCAGCAGCACCCGGGACAGCTCCTACGAGCAGTACTTC. Protein sequence: CASSTRDSSYEQYF.

This clone has more than one count but fewer than ten. The chain employs TRBV27 and TRBJ1-1; no clear D gene. CDR3 size: 14 residues. Looked up from germline, CDR1 is MNHEY and CDR2 is SMNVEV (reference sequence). V gave up 4 bases and J gave up 1 base, with 10 bases separating them. CDR3 DNA: TGTGCCAGCAGTTCCAGGTCAAAGAACACTGAAGCTTTCTTT. Protein product: CASSSRSKNTEAFF.

This clone has a handful of counts. V is TRBV2 and J is TRBJ2-2; 8 nucleotides match TRBD1. Germline V gene lookup returns CDR1 SNHLY and CDR2 FYNNEI. V dropped 7 bases and J dropped 13; count of bases not matched to a gene: 14. CDR3 length: 14 amino acids. This CDR3 is CASTHKWQGAWLFF. The DNA of the CDR3 is TGTGCCAGCACCCATAAGTGGCAGGGGGCTTGGCTGTTTTTT.

J is TRBJ2-6 and V is TRBV6-4; D tentatively reads TRBD1 or TRBD2 (5 bases each). Germline CDR1 reads MRHNA; CDR2 reads SNTAGT. This CDR3 comprises 19 residues. V was pared by 4 bases and J by 3 bases, with 22 bases between. The CDR3 DNA follows: TGTGCCAGCAGTGCCTCCGTATGGGGGAGCGCTGGTGGGGCCAACGTCCTGACTTTC. Its protein product is CASSASVWGSAGGANVLTF.

V is TRBV18 and J is TRBJ1-2; D perhaps matches TRBD1 (6 bases). CDR1 and CDR2 from the germline V gene are KGHSH and LQKENI. The CDR3 is 16 residues long. The V and J ends lost 3 bases and 4 bases respectively, with 18 bases between them. Here the CDR3 DNA reads TGTGCCAGCTCACCCCCGGGGGCAGGGAAAGTCTATGGCTACACCTTC. The encoded protein is CASSPPGAGKVYGYTF.

The sample holds a few counts of this clone. As DNA, the CDR3 is TGTGCCAGCTCACCAACAGGGAACAACTATAATTCACCCCTCCACTTT. It yields the protein CASSPTGNNYNSPLHF. The V gene is TRBV18, the J gene TRBJ1-6; TRBD1 is a possible D gene (6 bases). The CDR3 spans 16 residues. V lost 2 bases and J 3 bases, leaving 11 bases between the germline ends. Germline V CDR1 and CDR2: KGHSH, LQKENI.

As regards this clone: At one of its ends the junction is not consistent with the germline gene, which may arise from a read error. The J gene is TRBJ2-2, the V gene TRBV3-1 (or the pseudogene TRBV3-2); 11 nucleotides line up with TRBD2. This CDR3 contains 15 residues. CDR1 is LGHDT, CDR2 YNNKEL, per germline (reference sequence). The CDR3: CASSQDRGSGGVLFF. DNA for the CDR3: TGTGCCAGCAGCCAAGATCGGGGTAGCGGGGGGGTGCTGTTTTTT.

The rearrangement joins TRBV4-2 to TRBJ2-3; 8 bases fit TRBD2. The CDR3 contains 18 residues. Germline V gene sequence: CDR1 LGHNA, CDR2 YNFKEQ. V lost 0 bases and J lost 2; bases outside the gene matches: 10. The CDR3 reads CASSQERGTRTFTDTQYF. The CDR3 DNA follows: TGTGCCAGCAGCCAAGAAAGGGGGACTAGAACATTCACAGATACGCAGTATTTT.

The J gene is TRBJ2-5, the V gene TRBV5-1, with 11 bases identical to TRBD2. The V gene end was trimmed by 0 bases and the J gene end by 2 bases; junction bases not matched to a gene: 3. The germline V gene has CDR1 SGHRS and CDR2 YFSETQ. The CDR3 runs 16 residues. The CDR3 region is CASSLATSGGQETQYF. CDR3 nucleotides: TGCGCCAGCAGCTTGGCCACTAGCGGGGGTCAAGAGACCCAGTACTTC.

The chain is built from TRBV30 and TRBJ1-3; D remains ambiguous. V was trimmed by 0 bases and J by 0 bases, leaving 6 bases between them. CDR1 GTSNPN and CDR2 SVGIG come from the germline V gene (reference sequence). The CDR3 totals 14 residues. CDR3 sequence (DNA): TGTGCCTGGAGTGTAAGGCGCTCTGGAAACACCATATATTTT. Its protein is CAWSVRRSGNTIYF.

The chain links TRBV10-3 to TRBJ2-3, with D unresolved. The CDR3 runs 14 residues. Trimming stripped 7 bases from V and 5 bases from J, with 16 bases between. Looked up from germline, CDR1 is ENHRY and CDR2 is SYGVKD. The CDR3 DNA sequence: TGTGCCATCACCGAGCGAATAGCCGGAGATACGCAGTATTTT. Amino acids: CAITERIAGDTQYF.

The CDR3 bases are TGCGCCAGCAGCGGGACAGAAGAGACCCAGTACTTC. Protein: CASSGTEETQYF. V and J are TRBV10-1 and TRBJ2-5; TRBD1 matches 7 bases. Per the germline V gene, CDR1 is WNHNN and CDR2 is SYGVQD (reference sequence). CDR3 length equals 12 residues. V was pared by 6 bases and J by 3 bases, with 1 base of the junction left unmatched.

V usage is TRBV5-6 and J usage is TRBJ1-3, with D uncertain. The CDR3 sequence is 16 residues long. The V gene's germline CDR1 is SGHDT and CDR2 YYEEEE. The V end lost 2 bases, the J end lost 4 bases, and 16 bases lay between the germline ends. CDR3 amino acids: CASSFRGSPRGNTIYF. For the CDR3, the DNA is TGTGCCAGCAGCTTCCGAGGCAGCCCTCGAGGAAACACCATATATTTT. Full variable domain (remainder filled in from reference TRBV5-6 and TRBJ1-3): DAGVTQSPTHLIKTRGQQVTLRCSPKSGHDTVSWYQQALGQGPQFIFQYYEEEERQRGNFPDRFSGHQFPNYSSELNVNALLLGDSALYLCASSFRGSPRGNTIYFGEGSWLTVV.

V gene TRBV18 combines with J gene TRBJ2-1; D is perhaps TRBD2 (6 bases). Trimming removed 4 bases from V and 0 bases from J, with 13 bases in between. The CDR3 has 16 residues. Germline lookup yields CDR1 KGHSH and CDR2 LQKENI. CDR3 region: CASSRDLGGSYNEQFF. The CDR3 nucleotides read TGTGCCAGCTCACGCGACCTCGGGGGCTCCTACAATGAGCAGTTCTTC. Full variable domain (outside the CDR3, taken from reference TRBV18 and TRBJ2-1): NAGVMQNPRHLVRRRGQEARLRCSPMKGHSHVYWYRQLPEEGLKFMVYLQKENIIDESGMPKERFSAEFPKEGPSILRIQQVVRGDSAAYFCASSRDLGGSYNEQFFGPGTRLTVL.

This chain links TRBV7-2 with TRBJ2-7, with 8 bases that match TRBD1. Trimming cost V 7 bases and J 7 bases; bases outside gene matches: 9. The CDR3 covers 13 residues. The germline V gene encodes CDR1 SGHTA and CDR2 FQGNSA. The CDR3 here is CASNYRGFSEQYF. DNA for the CDR3: TGTGCCAGCAACTACAGGGGGTTTAGTGAGCAGTACTTC.

This clone was seen more than once but under ten times. The V gene is TRBV5-5, the J gene TRBJ2-7; D possibly corresponds to TRBD1 (6 bases). This CDR3 has 13 residues. V was pared by 3 bases and J by 4 bases, with 11 bases between. From germline, CDR1 is SGHKS and CDR2 YYEKEE (reference sequence). CDR3 nucleotide sequence: TGTGCCAGCAGCTCACAGGGTAGATACGAGCAGTACTTC. Amino acid sequence: CASSSQGRYEQYF.